Listed here are 21 T cell receptor beta chains from one sample, sequenced in a study of blood T cell repertoires in COVID-19. Sequenced by immunoSEQ multiplex PCR; TCRdb stores in-frame clones only, minus some. This table holds 150,000 to 200,000 clones, roughly 82% found once. The sequenced sample was peripheral blood. These receptors originate from a woman aged 30 to 39 with acute or convalescent COVID-19.

This clone was detected once. This chain joins TRBV7-8 and TRBJ2-5; 7 bases are a match to TRBD1. V shed 5 bases, J shed 3 bases, and the junction held 3 bases outside the gene matches. Germline CDR1 and CDR2: SGHVS and FQNEAQ. This CDR3 has 13 residues. This CDR3 reads CASSEGQKETQYF. CDR3 nucleotides: TGTGCCAGCAGCGAGGGACAGAAAGAGACCCAGTACTTC. Together with reference TRBV7-8 and TRBJ2-5, the CDR3 gives the full variable domain: GAGVSQSPRYKVAKRGQDVALRCDPISGHVSLFWYQQALGQGPEFLTYFQNEAQLDKSGLPSDRFFAERPEGSVSTLKIQRTQQEDSAVYLCASSEGQKETQYFGPGTRLLVL.

The chain combines TRBV30 with TRBJ1-1; 8 bases map to TRBD1. CDR3 length: 14 residues. In germline, CDR1 is GTSNPN, CDR2 SVGIG (reference sequence). V lost 0 bases, J lost 3 bases, and 3 bases stayed unmatched. In DNA form, the CDR3 reads TGTGCCTGGAGTGTCCTGGACAGGGACACTGAAGCTTTCTTT. It codes for CAWSVLDRDTEAFF. The full variable domain, its missing parts supplied by reference TRBV30 and TRBJ1-1, is SQTIHQWPATLVQPVGSPLSLECTVEGTSNPNLYWYRQAAGRGLQLLFYSVGIGQISSEVPQNLSASRPQDRQFILSSKKLLLSDSGFYLCAWSVLDRDTEAFFGQGTRLTVV.

In its sample, this clone was seen a few times. The chain joins TRBV30 to TRBJ2-1, with TRBD2 matching over 8 bases. From germline, CDR1 is GTSNPN and CDR2 SVGIG (reference sequence). The CDR3 runs 16 residues. After removal of 3 bases from V and 0 bases from J, the junction contained 7 bases not matched to a gene. The CDR3 bases are TGTGCCTGGAGGCCATTAGCGGGGCCCTCCTACAATGAGCAGTTCTTC. It specifies CAWRPLAGPSYNEQFF.

In this sample, this clone turned up once. V and J are TRBV30 and TRBJ2-1; possibly TRBD1 for D (7 bases). This CDR3 has 14 amino acids. V lost 2 bases and J 3 bases, leaving 11 bases between the germline ends. Germline V gene data show CDR1 as GTSNPN and CDR2 as SVGIG (reference sequence). The CDR3 sequence: CAWSWGDSYNEQFF. In DNA, the CDR3 is TGTGCCTGGAGTTGGGGGGACAGCTACAATGAGCAGTTCTTC.

The chain links TRBV6-2 or TRBV6-3 to TRBJ2-1; D not certain. Germline CDR1 reads MNHEY; CDR2 reads SVGEGT. The CDR3 has 14 amino acids. V lost 2 bases, J lost 9 bases, and 14 bases lay in between. The CDR3 nucleotides read TGTGCCAGCAGTTACAGGCTAGGCGGTGCTGAGCAGTTCTTC. This gives the protein CASSYRLGGAEQFF.

The rearrangement links TRBV13 to TRBJ2-4; TRBD1 might be the D (6 bases). Trimming removed 0 bases from V and 7 bases from J, with 13 bases in between. CDR1 PRHDT and CDR2 FYEKMQ come from the germline V gene (reference sequence). This CDR3 is built from 15 residues. The CDR3 region has the DNA TGTGCCAGCAGCTTAGGCAGGGGTGGGCTTAACATTCAGTACTTC. Its protein is CASSLGRGGLNIQYF.

The genes are TRBV7-9 and TRBJ2-1; 7 positions agree with TRBD2. V shed 10 bases, J shed 6 bases, and the junction held 15 bases outside the gene matches. Germline CDR1 and CDR2: SEHNR and FQNEAQ (reference sequence). This CDR3 spans 15 amino acids. CDR3 coding DNA: TGTGCCACCCGTGGGGTCTCGCGGGAGCCCAATGAGCAGTTCTTC. This gives the protein CATRGVSREPNEQFF. The variable domain in full, with the rest retrieved from reference TRBV7-9 and TRBJ2-1, is DTGVSQNPRHKITKRGQNVTFRCDPISEHNRLYWYRQTLGQGPEFLTYFQNEAQLEKSRLLSDRFSAERPKGSFSTLEIQRTEQGDSAMYLCATRGVSREPNEQFFGPGTRLTVL.

This clone has only one observation. Written as DNA, the CDR3 is TGTGCCAGCTCACCGGGACAGGTTAATGAAAAACTGTTTTTT. It encodes CASSPGQVNEKLFF. The chain joins TRBV18 to TRBJ1-4, with 8 bases aligning to TRBD1. J gave up 4 bases and V 3 bases, and 1 base lay outside the gene matches. The CDR3 is 14 residues long. Looked up from germline, CDR1 is KGHSH and CDR2 is LQKENI.

This chain connects TRBV3-1 (or the pseudogene TRBV3-2) to TRBJ2-7; 9 bases align to TRBD1. The CDR3 runs 15 residues. Losses at the gene ends were 4 bases for V and 3 bases for J; bases not matched to a gene: 7. The germline V gene has CDR1 LGHDT and CDR2 YNNKEL (reference sequence). The CDR3, as DNA: TGTGCCAGCAGCCGAAAAGACAGGGGGAGCTACGAGCAGTACTTC. This sequence encodes CASSRKDRGSYEQYF.

The table lists this clone with a few counts. The chain has TRBV15 and TRBJ1-2, with 8 positions matching TRBD1. Germline V gene lookup returns CDR1 LNHNV and CDR2 YYDKDF (reference sequence). This CDR3 comprises 14 residues. The ends lost 5 bases at V and 8 bases at J; junction bases unmatched: 10. The DNA of the CDR3 is TGTGCCACCAGCCCCCGTTCGACAGGGGTCGGCTACACCTTC. This codes for CATSPRSTGVGYTF.

The chain combines TRBV5-6 with TRBJ1-6; D is undetermined. Trimming shortened V by 0 bases and J by 5 bases, and 12 bases separated the two germline ends. Germline-derived CDR1 and CDR2 are SGHDT and YYEEEE. This CDR3 comprises 16 residues. The CDR3 sequence: CASSLVFGSDNSPLHF. In nucleotides, the CDR3 is TGTGCCAGCAGCTTGGTTTTCGGGAGCGATAATTCACCCCTCCACTTT. The entire variable domain, with the rest obtained from reference TRBV5-6 and TRBJ1-6, is as follows: DAGVTQSPTHLIKTRGQQVTLRCSPKSGHDTVSWYQQALGQGPQFIFQYYEEEERQRGNFPDRFSGHQFPNYSSELNVNALLLGDSALYLCASSLVFGSDNSPLHFGNGTRLTVT.

V and J are TRBV10-3 and TRBJ2-5; TRBD1 matches at 7 bases. Germline V CDR1 and CDR2: ENHRY, SYGVKD. V was clipped by 0 bases and J by 5 bases; unmatched bases: 9. The CDR3 totals 16 residues. As DNA, the CDR3 is TGTGCCATCAGTGAGTCCGGGACAGCGCCCGGGGAGACCCAGTACTTC. This encodes CAISESGTAPGETQYF.

This clone was found once. The J gene is TRBJ2-5, the V gene TRBV2, with D possibly being TRBD1 (6 bases). Trimming pared 8 bases from V and 4 bases from J, leaving 20 bases between. CDR3 size: 15 residues. The germline gives CDR1 SNHLY, CDR2 FYNNEI. This chain's CDR3 is CASWIGQGTLETQYF. The CDR3 nucleotides read TGTGCCAGCTGGATTGGGCAGGGGACGCTAGAGACCCAGTACTTC.

Details on this clone: The same CDR3 can be traced to other DNA sequences in this sample. CDR3 in DNA: TGTGCCAGCAGTGAAACAGGGGGACGTAATGAAAAACTGTTTTTT. It is translated as CASSETGGRNEKLFF. V is TRBV2 and J is TRBJ1-4; 8 bases match TRBD1. The J segment lost 4 bases and the V segment lost 2 bases, leaving 3 bases of the junction unmatched. The V gene's germline CDR1 is SNHLY and CDR2 FYNNEI. The CDR3 has 15 amino acids.

The genes are TRBV3-1 (or the pseudogene TRBV3-2) and TRBJ1-1, with unresolved D. Germline CDR1 is LGHDT and CDR2 is YNNKEL (reference sequence). Trimming took 4 bases from V and 5 from J, leaving 8 bases between them. CDR3 length: 12 residues. The DNA for the CDR3 is TGTGCCAGCAGCCTGGGAGCTACTGAAGCTTTCTTT. Translation: CASSLGATEAFF.

This chain links TRBV28 with TRBJ1-5, with D uncertain. Trimming removed 6 bases from V and 3 bases from J, with 9 bases in between. The germline gives CDR1 MDHEN, CDR2 SYDVKM. The CDR3 has 13 residues. CDR3 DNA sequence: TGTGCCAGCAGCCTCTCCTTCAATCAGCCCCAGCATTTT. It encodes CASSLSFNQPQHF. The complete variable domain, with remaining parts taken from reference TRBV28 and TRBJ1-5, reads DVKVTQSSRYLVKRTGEKVFLECVQDMDHENMFWYRQDPGLGLRLIYFSYDVKMKEKGDIPEGYSVSREKKERFSLILESASTNQTSMYLCASSLSFNQPQHFGDGTRLSIL.

The chain has TRBV5-1 and TRBJ2-1, with 9 bases lining up with TRBD1. V gave up 7 bases and J gave up 2 bases; unmatched junction bases: 4. CDR1 and CDR2 from the germline V gene are SGHRS and YFSETQ. The CDR3 extends over 14 amino acids. CDR3 residues: CASFRDRAYNEQFF. In DNA form, the CDR3 reads TGCGCCAGCTTCCGGGACAGGGCCTACAATGAGCAGTTCTTC.

There are a few counts of this clone. This chain uses TRBV5-1 with TRBJ2-5; 9 bases are a match to TRBD2. The CDR3 runs to 16 residues. With 0 bases clipped from V and 3 bases from J, the junction kept 6 bases outside the gene matches. Germline V CDR1 and CDR2: SGHRS, YFSETQ. CDR3 sequence: CASSLVSASGKETQYF. The CDR3 DNA reads as TGCGCCAGCAGCTTGGTCTCCGCTAGCGGGAAAGAGACCCAGTACTTC.

V and J are TRBV7-3 and TRBJ1-1; D not resolved. The CDR3 loop spans 13 amino acids. The germline gives CDR1 SGHTA, CDR2 FQGTGA. V lost 1 base to trimming and J lost 4 bases, with 7 bases between them. The CDR3 bases are TGTGCCAGCAGCTTAATTCTCGGCACTGAAGCTTTCTTT. Protein sequence: CASSLILGTEAFF.

The V call is TRBV7-9, the J call TRBJ1-2, with no clear D. The V and J ends lost 3 bases and 3 bases respectively, with 14 bases between them. The CDR3 contains 15 residues. From germline, CDR1 is SEHNR and CDR2 FQNEAQ (reference sequence). The CDR3 here is CASSFPRETDYGYTF. CDR3 DNA: TGTGCCAGCAGCTTCCCGAGGGAGACGGACTATGGCTACACCTTC.

The V and J genes are TRBV7-9 and TRBJ1-4, with D tentatively TRBD1 (6 bases). The V gene's germline CDR1 is SEHNR and CDR2 FQNEAQ (reference sequence). The ends were cut back, 5 bases at V and 5 bases at J, with 18 bases in the middle. The CDR3 runs 16 residues. The CDR3 DNA is TGTGCCAGCAGCAGACTTCCGGGACACGAAAATGAAAAACTGTTTTTT. The encoded protein is CASSRLPGHENEKLFF.